Listed here are 23 T cell receptor beta chains from one sample, sequenced in a study of CD8+ T cells in alopecia areata. Treatment reported: oral pan-JAK inhibitor, 5-10 mg twice daily. RNA extraction and reverse transcription yielded cDNA as sequencing template. Method: immunoSEQ multiplex PCR; TCRdb's copy keeps in-frame clones and lacks some. The sample lists approximately 210,000 clones, 60% to 70% occurring once. The sample in question was CD4+ T cells sorted from blood, obtained at week 4, from a patient treated with tofacitinib. The receptors derive from a human donor with alopecia areata.

The chain links TRBV6-5 to TRBJ1-1, with D perhaps matching TRBD1 (6 bases). The V and J ends lost 6 bases and 5 bases respectively, with 19 bases between them. The length of the CDR3 is 15 residues. CDR1 MNHEY and CDR2 SVGAGI come from the germline V gene. The CDR3: CASRPAQGERTEAFF. DNA of the CDR3: TGTGCCAGCAGGCCTGCACAGGGTGAGAGGACTGAAGCTTTCTTT.

This clone was counted a few times. The V and J genes are TRBV27 and TRBJ1-5; 9 bases fit TRBD1. The trim removed 6 bases at V and 4 bases at J, leaving 1 base unmatched. Per germline, CDR1 MNHEY and CDR2 SMNVEV (reference sequence). CDR3 length: 13 residues. CDR3: CASRGQGNQPQHF. The CDR3 DNA follows: TGTGCCAGCAGAGGACAGGGGAATCAGCCCCAGCATTTT.

The chain links TRBV29-1 to TRBJ1-2; D remains unclear. There are 15 residues in the CDR3. Trimming took off 4 bases at V and 1 base at J, with 16 bases between the two ends. CDR1 is SQVTM and CDR2 is ANQGSEA in the germline V gene. CDR3: CSVVGQMKFNYGYTF. The CDR3 DNA reads TGCAGCGTTGTAGGTCAGATGAAGTTTAACTATGGCTACACCTTC.

The rearrangement links TRBV25-1 to TRBJ2-5, with TRBD1 matching over 11 bases. The CDR3 runs 15 residues. In germline, CDR1 is MGHDK, CDR2 SYGVNS. The junction had 4 bases not matched to a gene; V was cut back by 6 bases and J by 1 base. The CDR3 DNA sequence: TGTGCCAGCAGCGAAGGACAGGGGGCCCAAGAGACCCAGTACTTC. As protein: CASSEGQGAQETQYF.

The rearrangement uses TRBV30 and TRBJ1-5, with a weak D call TRBD1 (5 bases). The CDR3 contains 14 residues. Germline V CDR1 and CDR2: GTSNPN, SVGIG (reference sequence). V lost 2 bases to trimming and J lost 3 bases, with 11 bases between them. CDR3 nucleotide sequence: TGTGCCTGGAGTACTGGGACCCTCAATCAGCCCCAGCATTTT. Protein sequence: CAWSTGTLNQPQHF.

There are a few counts of this clone. V gene TRBV9 combines with J gene TRBJ2-5; the match to TRBD2 covers 9 bases. The CDR3 extends over 17 amino acids. Trimming at V came to 0 bases and at J to 4 bases, leaving 10 bases not matched to a gene. Germline V gives CDR1 SGDLS, CDR2 YYNGEE. CDR3 sequence (DNA): TGTGCCAGCAGCGTAGGCCCAGCGGGGGGCCAATCAGAGACCCAGTACTTC. This translates into CASSVGPAGGQSETQYF.

To note about this clone: In the same sample, other DNA sequences code for this CDR3. J is TRBJ2-3 and V is TRBV20-1; D unclear. Trimming took off 3 bases at V and 6 bases at J, with 4 bases between the two ends. There are 10 residues in the CDR3. Germline CDR1 and CDR2: DFQATT and SNEGSKA (reference sequence). CDR3 in DNA: TGCAGTGCTAGTACTGATACGCAGTATTTT. The encoded protein is CSASTDTQYF.

This CDR3 is CAWSVPSGSYNEQFF. In nucleotides, the CDR3 is TGTGCCTGGAGTGTGCCGTCAGGCTCCTACAATGAGCAGTTCTTC. J is TRBJ2-1 and V is TRBV30, with D hard to call. This CDR3 has 15 amino acids. With 0 bases removed from V and 0 bases from J, the gap between germline ends came to 9 bases. The germline V gene has CDR1 GTSNPN and CDR2 SVGIG (reference sequence).

The chain employs TRBV7-2 and TRBJ1-1; D not certain. The germline V gene encodes CDR1 SGHTA and CDR2 FQGNSA. The CDR3 runs to 14 residues. Trimming cost V 5 bases and J 2 bases, with 12 bases left between them. As DNA, the CDR3 is TGTGCCAGCAGCCCCGCAGGAATCAACACTGAAGCTTTCTTT. This sequence encodes CASSPAGINTEAFF.

J is TRBJ1-2 and V is TRBV29-1, with D possibly TRBD1 on 5 matching bases. V gave up 4 bases and J gave up 0 bases, with 6 bases separating them. The CDR3 extends over 12 amino acids. Germline V gene sequence: CDR1 SQVTM, CDR2 ANQGSEA. The CDR3 DNA sequence: TGCAGCGTTGTCAGGGCTAACTATGGCTACACCTTC. Protein sequence: CSVVRANYGYTF.

This rearrangement joins TRBV7-9 to TRBJ1-1; D possibly corresponds to TRBD1 (6 bases). This CDR3 region has 15 residues. V gave up 5 bases and J gave up 3 bases, with 16 bases separating them. The germline V gene encodes CDR1 SEHNR and CDR2 FQNEAQ (reference sequence). The CDR3 bases are TGTGCCAGCAGCACTAGAGGGGGAGAAGACACTGAAGCTTTCTTT. It codes for CASSTRGGEDTEAFF.

This clone was counted once. This chain uses TRBV29-1 with TRBJ1-6; D possibly corresponds to TRBD1 (5 bases). The length of the CDR3 is 16 residues. The germline V gene encodes CDR1 SQVTM and CDR2 ANQGSEA. The V and J ends lost 4 bases and 7 bases respectively, with 20 bases between them. This CDR3 reads CSVAFGAGVENSPLHF. The CDR3 DNA reads as TGCAGCGTTGCTTTTGGTGCGGGGGTCGAGAATTCACCCCTCCACTTT.

The count of this clone is one. This chain connects TRBV15 to TRBJ2-1; D is unclear. This CDR3 is built from 11 residues. Germline V gene lookup returns CDR1 LNHNV and CDR2 YYDKDF (reference sequence). V lost 8 bases and J lost 0, with 2 bases in between. CDR3 sequence (DNA): TGTGCCACCCGCTCCTACAATGAGCAGTTCTTC. It encodes CATRSYNEQFF.

J is TRBJ2-3 and V is TRBV20-1; D is unresolved. Trimming left V 2 bases short and J 6 bases short, with 6 bases between. Germline V gene sequence: CDR1 DFQATT, CDR2 SNEGSKA (reference sequence). The CDR3 has 11 residues. CDR3 sequence: CSARYRDTQYF. CDR3 DNA sequence: TGCAGTGCTAGATACCGGGATACGCAGTATTTT.

The rearrangement uses TRBV29-1 and TRBJ2-3, with D maybe TRBD1 (6 bases). The CDR3 spans 15 residues. Germline lookup yields CDR1 SQVTM and CDR2 ANQGSEA. V lost 2 bases to trimming and J lost 3 bases, with 15 bases between them. The DNA of the CDR3 is TGCAGCGTTGAACGGTTCAGGGGTGAGACAGATACGCAGTATTTT. Protein product: CSVERFRGETDTQYF.

The gene calls are TRBV7-2 and TRBJ2-3; 8 nucleotides match TRBD1. CDR1 is SGHTA, CDR2 FQGNSA, per germline. V shed 2 bases, J shed 7 bases, and the junction held 5 bases outside the gene matches. This CDR3 comprises 14 residues. This CDR3 reads CASSLQGARNTQYF. The CDR3 region has the DNA TGTGCCAGCAGCTTACAGGGGGCTCGCAATACGCAGTATTTT.

V and J are TRBV27 and TRBJ1-2; TRBD1 is a possible D gene (5 bases). With 4 bases removed from V and 8 bases from J, the gap between germline ends came to 14 bases. From germline, CDR1 is MNHEY and CDR2 SMNVEV (reference sequence). This CDR3 spans 13 amino acids. The CDR3: CASSSRGVGGYTF. The CDR3 DNA reads as TGTGCCAGCAGTTCTCGGGGGGTAGGAGGCTACACCTTC.

With regard to this clone: This specimen includes other DNA sequences encoding the same CDR3. The chain recombines TRBV10-3 with TRBJ2-5; 8 bases fit TRBD1. The germline gives CDR1 ENHRY, CDR2 SYGVKD. The CDR3 extends over 13 amino acids. Trimming took 4 bases from V and 2 from J; bases not matched to a gene: 0. The CDR3 bases are TGTGCCATCAGTGGACAGGGGCAAGAGACCCAGTACTTC. Its translation: CAISGQGQETQYF.

J is TRBJ1-4 and V is TRBV5-4; 7 nucleotides align to TRBD1. The CDR3 is 15 residues long. The J segment lost 8 bases and the V segment lost 4 bases, leaving 11 bases of the junction unmatched. Germline CDR1 SGHNT, CDR2 YYREEE (reference sequence). CDR3 loop: CASSVVDRASEKLFF. DNA of the CDR3: TGTGCCAGCAGCGTCGTTGACAGGGCGTCAGAAAAACTGTTTTTT.

J is TRBJ2-1 and V is TRBV5-1, with 9 bases that match TRBD2. The CDR3 spans 14 residues. Germline V gives CDR1 SGHRS, CDR2 YFSETQ. V shed 4 bases and J 5 bases; nucleotides not matched to a gene: 4. CDR3 loop: CASSAGGLNNEQFF. The CDR3 region has the DNA TGCGCCAGCAGCGCGGGGGGGCTTAACAATGAGCAGTTCTTC.

The genes are TRBV6-1 and TRBJ2-2, with TRBD1 matching 10 bases. This CDR3 contains 14 residues. V was clipped by 6 bases and J by 6 bases; unmatched bases: 4. Per germline, CDR1 MNHNS and CDR2 SASEGT. The CDR3 DNA follows: TGTGCCAGCAGCGAGACAGGGGGCTCCGGGGAGCTGTTTTTT. The encoded protein is CASSETGGSGELFF.

This clone came up once. The chain recombines TRBV6-1 with TRBJ1-1; D gene uncertain. Per germline, CDR1 MNHNS and CDR2 SASEGT. The germline V and J ends were trimmed by 7 bases and 2 bases, with 11 bases remaining between them. The CDR3 is 13 residues long. This chain's CDR3 is CASIRAANTEAFF. DNA for the CDR3: TGTGCCAGCATACGGGCAGCTAACACTGAAGCTTTCTTT.

The chain combines TRBV15 with TRBJ1-6; 8 bases map to TRBD1. The trim removed 4 bases at V and 10 bases at J, leaving 6 bases unmatched. CDR1 is LNHNV, CDR2 YYDKDF, per germline (reference sequence). This CDR3 contains 14 residues. This chain's CDR3 is CATSKTGEGSPLHF. The CDR3 region has the DNA TGTGCCACCAGCAAGACAGGGGAGGGCTCACCCCTCCACTTT. Based on the CDR3 plus reference TRBV15 and TRBJ1-6, the full variable domain is DAMVIQNPRYQVTQFGKPVTLSCSQTLNHNVMYWYQQKSSQAPKLLFHYYDKDFNNEADTPDNFQSRRPNTSFCFLDIRSPGLGDTAMYLCATSKTGEGSPLHFGNGTRLTVT.